The clone carrying this TCR beta chain has more than one count but fewer than ten. The antigen is not known. The junction had 11 bases not matched to a gene; V was cut back by 3 bases and J by 3 bases. This CDR3 region has 17 residues. Per the germline V gene, CDR1 is SEHNR and CDR2 is FQNEAQ (reference sequence). The sample is drawn from a study of T-cell reconstitution after alpha-beta-depleted transplantation in children. Findings and caveats of the study: T cells produced anew were the main source of T-cell counts and diversity one year after transplant. Two months or so post-transplant, alpha-beta T cells reportedly derived from several hundred expanded graft clones.

For TCRbeta, the library was prepared with unique molecular identifiers. TCRdb ran MiXCR on the PCR reads and lists one entry per CDR3 protein. The sample consists of just under 250,000 distinct CDR3 sequences, under 30% of them appearing once. The origin of this receptor is a girl aged 2 to 9 with Fanconi anemia, due to receive a stem cell transplant. The chain couples TRBV7-9 to TRBJ2-5; 9 nucleotides align to TRBD2. Here the sequenced sample was PBMCs, taken before TCRalphabeta/CD19-depleted stem cell transplant. The CDR3 is CASSFKPLAGREETQYF. The CDR3, as DNA: TGTGCCAGCAGCTTTAAGCCTCTAGCGGGGAGGGAAGAGACCCAGTACTTC.